These 26 T cell receptor beta chains were sequenced from one sample in a study of T-cell memory formation after mild COVID-19. One entry per CDR3 protein results from TCRdb running MiXCR on the 5' RACE reads. This sample carries roughly 120,000 distinct CDR3 sequences, over 20% of them seen once, and the ten largest clones take under 50%. Input material: PBMCs or a T cell subset sorted from them (not recorded which). The origin of the receptors is a man aged 18 to 30 who had mild COVID-19 (a few samples of this study predate the infection). Cell type and time point are not known.

The chain recombines TRBV4-1 with TRBJ2-2, with 11 bases identical to TRBD2. Looked up from germline, CDR1 is MGHRA and CDR2 is YSYEKL. J lost 0 bases, V lost 4 bases, and 7 bases had no gene match. This CDR3 contains 18 residues. CDR3 in DNA: TGCGCCAGCAGCCGCGGACTAGCGGGTTTCCCGAACACCGGGGAGCTGTTTTTT. It yields the protein CASSRGLAGFPNTGELFF.

V usage is TRBV6-2 or TRBV6-3 and J usage is TRBJ2-1, with D perhaps matching TRBD1 or TRBD2 (5 bases each). Trimming left V 7 bases short and J 2 bases short, with 15 bases between. The CDR3 contains 15 residues. Germline V lookup: CDR1 MNHEY, CDR2 SVGEGT. The CDR3 reads CASTPGLATYNEQFF. The CDR3, as DNA: TGTGCCAGCACCCCGGGGCTAGCCACCTACAATGAGCAGTTCTTC.

This clonotype was counted between two and nine times. V gene TRBV29-1 combines with J gene TRBJ1-2; 8 bases match TRBD1. The CDR3 loop spans 12 amino acids. J lost 5 bases, V lost 7 bases, and 6 bases had no gene match. In germline, CDR1 is SQVTM, CDR2 ANQGSEA. CDR3 amino acids: CSALDRAYGYTF. CDR3 coding DNA: TGCAGCGCCTTGGACAGGGCTTATGGCTACACCTTC.

To note about this clonotype: Germline is not matched at one junction end, which may reflect a read error. This chain connects TRBV7-8 to TRBJ1-1; D is unclear. This CDR3 spans 13 amino acids. Germline values: CDR1 SGHVS, CDR2 FQNEAQ. CDR3 DNA: TGTGCCAGCAGCCGCAGCCTGGGCACTGATGCTTTCTTT. This translates into CASSRSLGTDAFF.

A few counts support this clonotype. This sequence joins TRBV7-2 and TRBJ2-1; tentatively, D is TRBD2 (6 bases). CDR1 is SGHTA and CDR2 is FQGNSA in the germline V gene. The V end was cut by 1 base, the J end by 6 bases, with 7 bases between. The CDR3 runs to 13 residues. As DNA, the CDR3 is TGTGCCAGCAGCTTAGGGACTACCAATGAGCAGTTCTTC. It is translated as CASSLGTTNEQFF.

This clonotype was picked up many times. The chain carries TRBV5-5 and TRBJ2-1; TRBD2 is a possible D gene (5 bases). The CDR3 contains 12 residues. The V end was cut by 0 bases, the J end by 14 bases, with 12 bases between. Germline V CDR1 and CDR2: SGHKS, YYEKEE (reference sequence). The CDR3 nucleotides read TGTGCCAGCAGCTTGGTGGCGTCGGGGAAGTTCTTC. Encoded protein: CASSLVASGKFF.

Only a few counts were recorded for this clonotype. This sequence joins TRBV12-3 or TRBV12-4 and TRBJ2-3; perhaps D is TRBD1 or TRBD2 (5 bases each). The V gene lost 6 bases and the J gene lost 0 bases, with 16 bases spanning the gap. This CDR3 contains 16 residues. For the CDR3, the DNA is TGTGCCAGCAGCCCTCTGGGACGCGAGAGCACAGATACGCAGTATTTT. Translation gives CASSPLGRESTDTQYF.

This clonotype showed up just a few times. The CDR3 DNA is TGTGCCAGCAGTCTGAGAAAGACAGGGCAGTTCTTC. It encodes CASSLRKTGQFF. The chain is built from TRBV12-3 or TRBV12-4 and TRBJ2-1; a weak D match, TRBD1 (6 bases). The CDR3 runs 12 residues. Trimming stripped 5 bases from V and 12 bases from J, with 14 bases between.

This clonotype was observed a few times. V gene TRBV6-2 or TRBV6-3 combines with J gene TRBJ2-7, with D tentatively TRBD1 (5 bases). The CDR3 consists of 13 residues. Trimming left V 5 bases short and J 6 bases short, with 14 bases between. Germline V gene lookup returns CDR1 MNHEY and CDR2 SVGEGT. The CDR3 sequence is CASSPRVVGEQYV. The CDR3 nucleotides are TGTGCCAGCAGTCCCAGGGTCGTAGGCGAGCAGTACGTC.

The chain employs TRBV5-1 and TRBJ2-7; D is unresolved. CDR1 is SGHRS, CDR2 YFSETQ, per germline. V was pared by 4 bases and J by 2 bases, with 13 bases between. There are 14 residues in the CDR3. The CDR3 loop is CASSARTPPYEQYV. DNA for the CDR3: TGCGCCAGCAGCGCGCGGACGCCCCCCTACGAGCAGTACGTC.

This clonotype has ten or more counts. V and J are TRBV23-1 and TRBJ2-1, with 7 bases matching TRBD1. TRBV23-1 is marked as an open reading frame, function uncertain. CDR3 length: 14 amino acids. With V trimmed by 8 bases and J by 4 bases, 8 bases remained unmatched. The CDR3, as DNA: TGCGCCAGCCCCGGGACAGCTTTATACAATGAGCAGTTCTTC. Translating it yields CASPGTALYNEQFF.

This clonotype was counted only a few times. V gene TRBV7-3 combines with J gene TRBJ1-2, with D uncertain. Trimming pared 1 base from V and 6 bases from J, leaving 3 bases between. The CDR3 contains 11 residues. Looked up from germline, CDR1 is SGHTA and CDR2 is FQGTGA. In nucleotides, the CDR3 is TGTGCCAGCAGCTTAAGGGATGGCTACACCTTC. Protein sequence: CASSLRDGYTF.

This chain connects TRBV2 to TRBJ2-7; a weak D match, TRBD2 (6 bases). Per germline, CDR1 SNHLY and CDR2 FYNNEI. CDR3 length: 12 residues. V lost 6 bases to trimming and J lost 7 bases, with 13 bases between them. The CDR3 is CASREGMGEQYV. DNA for the CDR3: TGTGCCAGCAGGGAGGGGATGGGGGAGCAGTACGTC.

This chain uses TRBV5-1 with TRBJ1-4; D is possibly TRBD1 (6 bases). Germline CDR1 and CDR2: SGHRS and YFSETQ. Trimming shortened V by 4 bases and J by 4 bases, and 14 bases separated the two germline ends. The CDR3 sequence is 15 residues long. Here the CDR3 DNA reads TGCGCCAGCAGCCCCGGACAGTTGGGTAATGAAAAACTGTTTTTT. Protein product: CASSPGQLGNEKLFF. The full variable domain, its missing parts supplied by reference TRBV5-1 and TRBJ1-4, is KAGVTQTPRYLIKTRGQQVTLSCSPISGHRSVSWYQQTPGQGLQFLFEYFSETQRNKGNFPGRFSGRQFSNSRSEMNVSTLELGDSALYLCASSPGQLGNEKLFFGSGTQLSVL.

This clonotype was seen more than once but under ten times. The V and J genes are TRBV19 and TRBJ2-3; the D is unclear. Trimming removed 5 bases from V and 4 bases from J, with 10 bases in between. From germline, CDR1 is LNHDA and CDR2 SQIVND (reference sequence). This CDR3 is 13 amino acids long. The CDR3 coding sequence is TGTGCCAGTAGTGTCGGCGACCCAGATACGCAGTATTTT. Translation: CASSVGDPDTQYF. Together with reference TRBV19 and TRBJ2-3, the CDR3 gives the full variable domain: DGGITQSPKYLFRKEGQNVTLSCEQNLNHDAMYWYRQDPGQGLRLIYYSQIVNDFQKGDIAEGYSVSREKKESFPLTVTSAQKNPTAFYLCASSVGDPDTQYFGPGTRLTVL.

This clonotype has just a few counts. The rearrangement uses TRBV5-1 and TRBJ2-4, with D possibly being TRBD1 or TRBD2 (5 bases each). With 3 bases removed from V and 7 bases from J, the gap between germline ends came to 11 bases. The CDR3 has 13 amino acids. CDR1 is SGHRS, CDR2 YFSETQ, per germline. The CDR3 region has the DNA TGCGCCAGCAGCTCGGGACCCCCCAACATTCAGTACTTC. Translation: CASSSGPPNIQYF.

This chain uses TRBV6-4 with TRBJ2-3; TRBD2 matches 10 bases. The V and J ends lost 3 bases and 6 bases, in that order; junction bases with no gene match: 9. CDR3 length: 16 residues. In germline, CDR1 is MRHNA, CDR2 SNTAGT. DNA of the CDR3: TGTGCCAGCAGTGAGTCTAGCGGGGGCCAACTTGATACGCAGTATTTT. Its protein is CASSESSGGQLDTQYF.

The chain combines TRBV29-1 with TRBJ2-5; tentative D call: TRBD2 (7 bases). The CDR3 is 14 residues long. Germline loops: CDR1 SQVTM, CDR2 ANQGSEA. Trimming removed 7 bases at V and 0 bases at J, with 15 bases between. CDR3 nucleotide sequence: TGCAGCGCTGGGGGGGCTGGGTACCAAGAGACCCAGTACTTC. Protein product: CSAGGAGYQETQYF.

This clonotype was seen repeatedly, ten times or more. CDR3: CATSRDMLSSYNEQFF. CDR3 DNA sequence: TGTGCCACCAGCAGAGATATGCTGAGCTCCTACAATGAGCAGTTCTTC. The chain uses TRBV15 and TRBJ2-1; D gene unclear. The CDR3 consists of 16 residues. V was cut by 0 bases and J by 0 bases, with 9 bases left in between. Germline-derived CDR1 and CDR2 are LNHNV and YYDKDF (reference sequence).

This clonotype was picked up a small number of times. The V and J genes are TRBV7-9 and TRBJ2-7; D unclear. Germline V gene sequence: CDR1 SEHNR, CDR2 FQNEAQ (reference sequence). Deletions cut 4 bases from V and 0 bases from J, with 7 bases between. The CDR3 sequence is 13 residues long. The CDR3 region is CASSSRTSYEQYF. The CDR3 DNA reads TGTGCCAGCAGCTCCCGGACCTCCTACGAGCAGTACTTC.

This CDR3 reads CASSQGTAPNEKLFF. The CDR3 bases are TGCGCCAGCAGCCAAGGGACAGCCCCAAATGAAAAACTGTTTTTT. The J gene is TRBJ1-4, the V gene TRBV4-1, with D possibly matching TRBD1 (6 bases). The germline V and J ends were trimmed by 1 base and 5 bases, with 11 bases remaining between them. The CDR3 loop spans 15 amino acids. Germline V lookup: CDR1 MGHRA, CDR2 YSYEKL.

This clonotype was seen many times. The gene calls are TRBV4-1 and TRBJ1-5; D is possibly TRBD1 (6 bases). Germline lookup yields CDR1 MGHRA and CDR2 YSYEKL. Trimming shortened V by 1 base and J by 3 bases, and 10 bases separated the two germline ends. The CDR3 contains 15 residues. The chain's CDR3 is CASSQVRQDNQPQHF. DNA for the CDR3: TGCGCCAGCAGCCAAGTGCGACAGGACAATCAGCCCCAGCATTTT.

This clonotype was recorded at least ten times. The chain is built from TRBV7-2 and TRBJ2-1; 10 bases agree with TRBD2. Germline V gene lookup returns CDR1 SGHTA and CDR2 FQGNSA. This CDR3 has 15 residues. The V and J ends lost 6 bases and 5 bases, in that order; junction bases with no gene match: 7. The CDR3 DNA reads TGTGCCAGCAGGTTGCTAGCGGGGGACAACAATGAGCAGTTCTTC. Protein sequence: CASRLLAGDNNEQFF.

The rearrangement links TRBV5-1 to TRBJ2-7; possibly TRBD1 or TRBD2 for D (6 bases each). Trimming removed 4 bases at V and 7 bases at J, with 18 bases between. CDR1 and CDR2 from the germline V gene are SGHRS and YFSETQ. The CDR3 spans 14 residues. The CDR3 DNA reads TGCGCCAGCAGCCCGGGGTGGGGGGCCGGGGAGCAGTACTTC. This sequence encodes CASSPGWGAGEQYF.

The rearrangement joins TRBV7-6 to TRBJ2-1; 7 nucleotides match TRBD2. There are 15 residues in the CDR3. Germline V CDR1 and CDR2: SGHVS, FNYEAQ. Trimming took 5 bases from V and 6 from J; bases not matched to a gene: 10. The CDR3 bases are TGTGCCAGCAGCCTTGGGAGGGGACTTGGCAATGAGCAGTTCTTC. Its protein product is CASSLGRGLGNEQFF. The whole variable domain, filled in from reference TRBV7-6 and TRBJ2-1, reads GAGVSQSPRYKVTKRGQDVALRCDPISGHVSLYWYRQALGQGPEFLTYFNYEAQQDKSGLPNDRFSAERPEGSISTLTIQRTEQRDSAMYRCASSLGRGLGNEQFFGPGTRLTVL.

The sample holds one count of this clonotype. The rearrangement uses TRBV10-2 and TRBJ1-1; TRBD1 might be the D (5 bases). The CDR3 spans 14 residues. The germline gives CDR1 WSHSY, CDR2 SAAADI. V shed 5 bases and J shed 5 bases, with 15 bases lying between them. The DNA of the CDR3 is TGCGCCAGCAGTCTCCGGGGGGGTGGGACTGAAGCTTTCTTT. As protein: CASSLRGGGTEAFF.